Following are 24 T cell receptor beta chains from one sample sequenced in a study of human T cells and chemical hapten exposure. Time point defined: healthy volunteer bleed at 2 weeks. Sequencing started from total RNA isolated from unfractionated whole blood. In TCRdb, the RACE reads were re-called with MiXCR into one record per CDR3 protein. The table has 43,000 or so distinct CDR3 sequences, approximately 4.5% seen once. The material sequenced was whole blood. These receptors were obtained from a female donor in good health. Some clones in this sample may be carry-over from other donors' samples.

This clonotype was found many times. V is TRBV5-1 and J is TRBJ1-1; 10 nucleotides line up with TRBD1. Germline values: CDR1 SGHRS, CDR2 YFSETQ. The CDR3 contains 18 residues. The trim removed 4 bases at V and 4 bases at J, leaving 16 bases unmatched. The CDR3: CASSRHSGTGEVATEAFF. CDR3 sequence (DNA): TGCGCCAGCAGCCGTCATTCCGGGACAGGGGAAGTTGCCACTGAAGCTTTCTTT.

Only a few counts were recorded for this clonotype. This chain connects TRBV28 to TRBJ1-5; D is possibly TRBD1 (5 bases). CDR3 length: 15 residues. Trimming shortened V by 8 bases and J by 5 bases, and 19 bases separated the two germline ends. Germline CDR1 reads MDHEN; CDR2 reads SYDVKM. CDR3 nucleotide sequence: TGTGCCAGCTTCTCGGGGCAGGGAAGGGATCAGCCCCAGCATTTT. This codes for CASFSGQGRDQPQHF.

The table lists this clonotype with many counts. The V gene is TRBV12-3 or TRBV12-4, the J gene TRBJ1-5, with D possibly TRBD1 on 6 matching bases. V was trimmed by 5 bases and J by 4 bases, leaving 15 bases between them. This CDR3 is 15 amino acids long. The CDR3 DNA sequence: TGTGCCAGCAGTATTACAGGGATTGGAAATCAGCCCCAGCATTTT. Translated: CASSITGIGNQPQHF.

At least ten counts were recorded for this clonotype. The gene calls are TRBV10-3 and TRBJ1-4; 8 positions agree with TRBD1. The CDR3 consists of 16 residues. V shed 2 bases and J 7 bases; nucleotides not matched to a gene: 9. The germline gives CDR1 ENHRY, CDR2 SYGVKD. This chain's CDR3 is CAISEREAGGFEKLFF. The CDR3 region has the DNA TGTGCCATCAGTGAGCGGGAGGCAGGGGGCTTTGAAAAACTGTTTTTT.

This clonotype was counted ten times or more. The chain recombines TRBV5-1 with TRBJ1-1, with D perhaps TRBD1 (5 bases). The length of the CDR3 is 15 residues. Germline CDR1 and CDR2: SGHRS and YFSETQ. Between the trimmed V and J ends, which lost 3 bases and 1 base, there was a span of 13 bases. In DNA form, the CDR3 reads TGCGCCAGCAGCTCCGCCCCGGGGGAGAACACTGAAGCTTTCTTT. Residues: CASSSAPGENTEAFF. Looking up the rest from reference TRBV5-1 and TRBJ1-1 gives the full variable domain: KAGVTQTPRYLIKTRGQQVTLSCSPISGHRSVSWYQQTPGQGLQFLFEYFSETQRNKGNFPGRFSGRQFSNSRSEMNVSTLELGDSALYLCASSSAPGENTEAFFGQGTRLTVV.

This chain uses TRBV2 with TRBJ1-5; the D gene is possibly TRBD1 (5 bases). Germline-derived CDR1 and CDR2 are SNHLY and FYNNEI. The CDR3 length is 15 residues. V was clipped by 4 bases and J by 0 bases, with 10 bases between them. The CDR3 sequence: CASSAGGYSNQPQHF. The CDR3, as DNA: TGTGCCAGCAGTGCGGGGGGGTATAGCAATCAGCCCCAGCATTTT.

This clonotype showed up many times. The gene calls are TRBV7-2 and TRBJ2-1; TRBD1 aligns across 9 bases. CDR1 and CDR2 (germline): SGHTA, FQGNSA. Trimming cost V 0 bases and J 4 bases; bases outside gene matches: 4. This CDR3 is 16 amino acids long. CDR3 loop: CASSLAGTGTYNEQFF. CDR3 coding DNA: TGTGCCAGCAGCTTAGCCGGGACAGGGACATACAATGAGCAGTTCTTC.

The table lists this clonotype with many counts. The CDR3 bases are TGCAGTGCTCAGTCGGGGGGGCGAGAGACCCAGTACTTC. Its protein product is CSAQSGGRETQYF. The chain has TRBV20-1 and TRBJ2-5; the match to TRBD2 covers 8 bases. This CDR3 is 13 amino acids long. Losses at the gene ends were 5 bases for V and 4 bases for J; bases not matched to a gene: 6. CDR1 DFQATT and CDR2 SNEGSKA come from the germline V gene (reference sequence).

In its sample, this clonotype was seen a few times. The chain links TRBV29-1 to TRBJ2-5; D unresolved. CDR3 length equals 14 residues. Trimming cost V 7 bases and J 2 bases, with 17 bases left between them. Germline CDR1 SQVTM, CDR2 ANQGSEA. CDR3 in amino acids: CSGSLFEEQETQYF. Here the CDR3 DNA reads TGCAGCGGCTCCTTGTTTGAGGAACAAGAGACCCAGTACTTC.

CDR3 nucleotides: TGTGCCAGTAGTATTAGGGAGGGTAACGATCGCACCTTC. Amino acid sequence: CASSIREGNDRTF. The chain employs TRBV19 and TRBJ1-2; D is undetermined. V lost 3 bases and J 13 bases, leaving 18 bases between the germline ends. This CDR3 contains 13 residues. Germline V gene lookup returns CDR1 LNHDA and CDR2 SQIVND (reference sequence).

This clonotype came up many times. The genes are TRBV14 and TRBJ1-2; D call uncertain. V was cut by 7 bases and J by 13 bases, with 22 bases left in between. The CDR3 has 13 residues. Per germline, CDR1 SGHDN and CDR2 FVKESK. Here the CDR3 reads CASNPSRELPPTF. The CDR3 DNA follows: TGTGCCAGCAACCCAAGTCGCGAGCTACCCCCCACCTTC.

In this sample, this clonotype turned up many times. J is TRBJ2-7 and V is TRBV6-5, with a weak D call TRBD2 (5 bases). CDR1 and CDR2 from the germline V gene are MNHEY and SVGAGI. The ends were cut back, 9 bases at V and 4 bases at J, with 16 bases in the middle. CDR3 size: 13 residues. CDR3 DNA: TGTGCCAGTCTCTCCCCCACGGGGTACGAGCAGTACTTC. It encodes CASLSPTGYEQYF.

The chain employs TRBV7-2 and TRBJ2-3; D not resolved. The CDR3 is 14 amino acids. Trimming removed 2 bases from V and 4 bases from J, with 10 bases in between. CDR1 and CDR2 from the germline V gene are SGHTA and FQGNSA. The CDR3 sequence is CASSLQASSDTQYF. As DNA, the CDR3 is TGTGCCAGCAGCTTACAGGCTAGTTCAGATACGCAGTATTTT.

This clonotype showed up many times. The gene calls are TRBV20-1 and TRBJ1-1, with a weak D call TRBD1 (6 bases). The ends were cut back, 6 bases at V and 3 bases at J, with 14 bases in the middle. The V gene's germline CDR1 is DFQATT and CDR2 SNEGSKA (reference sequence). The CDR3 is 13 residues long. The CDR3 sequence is CSAKWGADTEAFF. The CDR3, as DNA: TGCAGTGCCAAGTGGGGGGCGGACACTGAAGCTTTCTTT.

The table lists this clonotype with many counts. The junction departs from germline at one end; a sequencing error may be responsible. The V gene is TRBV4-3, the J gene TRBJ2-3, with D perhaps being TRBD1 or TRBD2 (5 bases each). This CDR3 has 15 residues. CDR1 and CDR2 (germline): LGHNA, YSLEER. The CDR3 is CASSQARGVTDTQYF. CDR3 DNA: TGTGCCAGCAGCCAAGCTAGAGGGGTAACAGATACGCAGTATTTT.

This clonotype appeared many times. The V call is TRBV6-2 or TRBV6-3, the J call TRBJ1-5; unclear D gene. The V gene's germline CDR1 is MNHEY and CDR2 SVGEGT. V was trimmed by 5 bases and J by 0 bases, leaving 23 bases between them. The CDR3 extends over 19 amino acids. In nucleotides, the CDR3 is TGTGCCAGCAGTCAGCAAATCATGGGAAGGAGATATAGCAATCAGCCCCAGCATTTT. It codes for CASSQQIMGRRYSNQPQHF.

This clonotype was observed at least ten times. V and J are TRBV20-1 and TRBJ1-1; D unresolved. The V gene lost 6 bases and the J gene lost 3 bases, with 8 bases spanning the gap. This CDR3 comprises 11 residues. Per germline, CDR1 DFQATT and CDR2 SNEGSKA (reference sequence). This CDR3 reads CSAPEHTEAFF. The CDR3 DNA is TGCAGTGCACCGGAGCACACTGAAGCTTTCTTT.

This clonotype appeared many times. CDR3 region: CASSFSADLTDTQYF. CDR3 coding DNA: TGTGCCAGCAGCTTCTCGGCAGACCTTACAGATACGCAGTATTTT. The chain links TRBV7-9 to TRBJ2-3; D is ambiguous. Trimming left V 3 bases short and J 3 bases short, with 13 bases between. CDR1 SEHNR and CDR2 FQNEAQ come from the germline V gene (reference sequence). This CDR3 is built from 15 residues.

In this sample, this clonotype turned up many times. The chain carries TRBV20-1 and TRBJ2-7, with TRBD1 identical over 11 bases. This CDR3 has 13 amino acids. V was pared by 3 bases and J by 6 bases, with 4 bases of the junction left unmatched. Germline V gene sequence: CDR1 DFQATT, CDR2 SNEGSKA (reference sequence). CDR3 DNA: TGCAGTGCTAGGGGGGGACAGGGGGTCGAGCAGTACTTC. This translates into CSARGGQGVEQYF.

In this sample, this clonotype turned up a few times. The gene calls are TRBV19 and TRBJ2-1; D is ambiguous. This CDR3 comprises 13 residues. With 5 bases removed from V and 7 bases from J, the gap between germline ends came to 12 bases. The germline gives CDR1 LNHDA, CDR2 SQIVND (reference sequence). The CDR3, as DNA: TGTGCCAGTAGTCGGACCCCCCGGAATGAGCAGTTCTTC. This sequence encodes CASSRTPRNEQFF.

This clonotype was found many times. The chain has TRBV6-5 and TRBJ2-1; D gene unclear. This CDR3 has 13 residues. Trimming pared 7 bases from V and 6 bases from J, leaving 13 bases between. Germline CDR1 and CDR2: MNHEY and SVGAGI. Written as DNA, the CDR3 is TGTGCCAGCAAGGTAAACCCATCCAATGAGCAGTTCTTC. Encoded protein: CASKVNPSNEQFF.

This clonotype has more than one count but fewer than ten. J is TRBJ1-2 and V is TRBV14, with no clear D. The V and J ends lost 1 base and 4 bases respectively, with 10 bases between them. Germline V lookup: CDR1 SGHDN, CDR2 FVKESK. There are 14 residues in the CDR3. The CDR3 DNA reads TGTGCCAGCAGCCAAGGTCAGGCAAGCTATGGCTACACCTTC. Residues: CASSQGQASYGYTF.

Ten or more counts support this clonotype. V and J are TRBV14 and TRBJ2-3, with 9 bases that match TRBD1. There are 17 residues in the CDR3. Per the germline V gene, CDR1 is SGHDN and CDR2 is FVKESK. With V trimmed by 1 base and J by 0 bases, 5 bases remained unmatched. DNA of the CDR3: TGTGCCAGCAGCCAAGGTTACAGGGGGCCTAGCACAGATACGCAGTATTTT. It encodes CASSQGYRGPSTDTQYF.

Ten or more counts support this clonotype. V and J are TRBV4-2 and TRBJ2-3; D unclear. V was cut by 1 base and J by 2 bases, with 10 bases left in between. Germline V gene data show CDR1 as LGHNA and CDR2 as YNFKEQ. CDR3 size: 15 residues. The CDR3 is CASSQVQWPTDTQYF. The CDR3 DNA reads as TGTGCCAGCAGCCAAGTACAGTGGCCCACAGATACGCAGTATTTT.